These T cell receptor beta chains were read from a single sample in a study of identical twins. Each CDR3 protein is one row after TCRdb ran MiXCR on the 5' RACE reads. The table records fewer than 900,000 distinct CDR3 sequences, 15% to 20% of them present only once. These sequences were also reported in another study, on T cells expressing NK-cell markers.

Material: PBMCs. The source of these receptors is a woman aged 18-29 years in good health. The CDR3 runs from the conserved cysteine through the conserved F or W. The order of the fields is CDR3 DNA, CDR3 protein, V gene, D gene, clone size, J gene. D genes are given only for firm matches. Clone sizes are given selectively: once, few, many, or a class where the clone is expanded.

CDR3nt: TGTGCCAGCGGGGAGGGGTCAAGCACAGATACGCAGTATTTT
CDR3aa: CASGEGSSTDTQYF
v_gene: TRBV6-1
d_gene: TRBD2
abundance: NA
j_gene: TRBJ2-3

CDR3nt: TGCAGCACCACCACAGATACGCAGTATTTT
CDR3aa: CSTTTDTQYF
v_gene: TRBV29-1
d_gene: NA
abundance: few
j_gene: TRBJ2-3

CDR3nt: TGTGCCAGCAGTAACGCCGGGATTCACTACGAGCAGTACTTC
CDR3aa: CASSNAGIHYEQYF
v_gene: TRBV7-9
d_gene: NA
abundance: NA
j_gene: TRBJ2-7

CDR3nt: TGTGCCAGCAAGTTGCGGGGCCATCCGAACAATGAGCAGTTCTTC
CDR3aa: CASKLRGHPNNEQFF
v_gene: TRBV6-2/TRBV6-3
d_gene: NA
abundance: NA
j_gene: TRBJ2-1

CDR3nt: TGTGCCAGCAGCCCCTCGGGCAGCCACTACGAGCAGTACTTC
CDR3aa: CASSPSGSHYEQYF
v_gene: TRBV7-6
d_gene: NA
abundance: few
j_gene: TRBJ2-7

CDR3nt: TGCAGTGCTCCAGGAGAGGAAAAACTGTTTTTT
CDR3aa: CSAPGEEKLFF
v_gene: TRBV20-1
d_gene: NA
abundance: NA
j_gene: TRBJ1-4

CDR3nt: TGTGCCAGCAGCTTACAACGAAGCTCCTACAATGGGCAGTTCTTC
CDR3aa: CASSLQRSSYNGQFF
v_gene: TRBV7-2
d_gene: NA
abundance: NA
j_gene: TRBJ2-1

CDR3nt: TGTGCCAGCATCGACAGGGAGGTCGCGAACACCGGGGAGCTGTTTTTT
CDR3aa: CASIDREVANTGELFF
v_gene: TRBV5-6
d_gene: NA
abundance: few
j_gene: TRBJ2-2

CDR3nt: TGCAGCGCGTTGAAGGGGCCTCGGTACGAGCAGTACTTC
CDR3aa: CSALKGPRYEQYF
v_gene: TRBV29-1
d_gene: NA
abundance: few
j_gene: TRBJ2-7

CDR3nt: TGTGCCAGCAGCTTAGGGGACAGGGTCTTCGAGCAGTACTTC
CDR3aa: CASSLGDRVFEQYF
v_gene: TRBV7-2
d_gene: TRBD1
abundance: NA
j_gene: TRBJ2-7

CDR3nt: TGTGCCATCAGCCATGGGCAGGGGACGTGGGAGCAGTACTTC
CDR3aa: CAISHGQGTWEQYF
v_gene: TRBV10-3
d_gene: NA
abundance: few
j_gene: TRBJ2-7

CDR3nt: TGCAGTGCTAGAGAATTAACGTTCGGGGAGACCCAGTACTTC
CDR3aa: CSARELTFGETQYF
v_gene: TRBV20-1
d_gene: NA
abundance: NA
j_gene: TRBJ2-5

CDR3nt: TGTGCCAGCTCGCCGTTACCGGGCCAAGAGACCCAGTACTTC
CDR3aa: CASSPLPGQETQYF
v_gene: TRBV18
d_gene: NA
abundance: NA
j_gene: TRBJ2-5

CDR3nt: TGTGCCAGCAGCTTTAGTTCGACAGGGGGGGACACTGAAGCTTTCTTT
CDR3aa: CASSFSSTGGDTEAFF
v_gene: TRBV7-2
d_gene: TRBD1
abundance: once
j_gene: TRBJ1-1

CDR3nt: TGCAGCGTTGAAGGGAGCGTAGCCGGGGAGCTGTTTTTT
CDR3aa: CSVEGSVAGELFF
v_gene: TRBV29-1
d_gene: NA
abundance: few
j_gene: TRBJ2-2

CDR3nt: TGCAGTGCTAAGTCACTAGCGGGAGCGGTCTACAATGAGCAGTTCTTC
CDR3aa: CSAKSLAGAVYNEQFF
v_gene: TRBV20-1
d_gene: TRBD2
abundance: NA
j_gene: TRBJ2-1

CDR3nt: TGCGCCAGCTTCCCGGGACAGCTACGCCAAGAGACCCAGTACTTC
CDR3aa: CASFPGQLRQETQYF
v_gene: TRBV5-1
d_gene: TRBD1
abundance: NA
j_gene: TRBJ2-5

CDR3nt: TGTGCCAGCAGTCTCTCCCCGGGACAGCCAACCCGGAACTACGAGCAGTACTTC
CDR3aa: CASSLSPGQPTRNYEQYF
v_gene: TRBV12-3/TRBV12-4
d_gene: TRBD1
abundance: few
j_gene: TRBJ2-7

CDR3nt: TGTGCCAGCAGTTTTCTGGGGACAGAAGAAAAACTGTTTTTT
CDR3aa: CASSFLGTEEKLFF
v_gene: TRBV27
d_gene: TRBD1
abundance: few
j_gene: TRBJ1-4

CDR3nt: TGTGCCAGCTCATTGCTAGTTCGCGAAGAGACCCAGTACTTC
CDR3aa: CASSLLVREETQYF
v_gene: TRBV18
d_gene: NA
abundance: NA
j_gene: TRBJ2-5

CDR3nt: TGCAGTGCTAGGTGGCTAGCGGGAGGATGGAATGAGCAGTTCTTC
CDR3aa: CSARWLAGGWNEQFF
v_gene: TRBV20-1
d_gene: TRBD2
abundance: few
j_gene: TRBJ2-1

CDR3nt: TGCAGTGTTGCACAGGGGGCTTCTGAAGCTTTCTTT
CDR3aa: CSVAQGASEAFF
v_gene: TRBV20-1
d_gene: TRBD1
abundance: NA
j_gene: TRBJ1-1

CDR3nt: TGCAGTGCTAGAGATTCAACAGGACCCCAGTTCTTC
CDR3aa: CSARDSTGPQFF
v_gene: TRBV20-1
d_gene: NA
abundance: NA
j_gene: TRBJ2-1

CDR3nt: TGTGCCAGCAGTTTTCGGGCAGGTATCTACGAGCAGTACTTC
CDR3aa: CASSFRAGIYEQYF
v_gene: TRBV27
d_gene: NA
abundance: many
j_gene: TRBJ2-7

CDR3nt: TGTGCCAGCAGTTACTCCGTAACCGGGACAGGGGCAGATACGCAGTATTTT
CDR3aa: CASSYSVTGTGADTQYF
v_gene: TRBV6-5
d_gene: TRBD1
abundance: NA
j_gene: TRBJ2-3

CDR3nt: TGTGCCAGCAGTTTTAGTGGCAGGAACACCGGGGAGCTGTTTTTT
CDR3aa: CASSFSGRNTGELFF
v_gene: TRBV12-3/TRBV12-4
d_gene: NA
abundance: many
j_gene: TRBJ2-2

CDR3nt: TGTGCCAGCAGCACAAGACTAGCGGGAGGCCGATACAATGAGCAGTTCTTC
CDR3aa: CASSTRLAGGRYNEQFF
v_gene: TRBV9
d_gene: TRBD2
abundance: NA
j_gene: TRBJ2-1

CDR3nt: TGTGCCAGCAATTACTTTGGGGATACGCAGTATTTT
CDR3aa: CASNYFGDTQYF
v_gene: TRBV12-3/TRBV12-4
d_gene: NA
abundance: NA
j_gene: TRBJ2-3

CDR3nt: TGTGCCAGCAGTTTAGCGCTGGGGACCGGCAATCAGCCCCAGCATTTT
CDR3aa: CASSLALGTGNQPQHF
v_gene: TRBV12-3/TRBV12-4
d_gene: NA
abundance: few
j_gene: TRBJ1-5

CDR3nt: TGTGCCTGGAGGGGAGGAGGGACTAGCGGAGTCTACAATGAGCAGTTCTTC
CDR3aa: CAWRGGGTSGVYNEQFF
v_gene: TRBV30
d_gene: TRBD2
abundance: few
j_gene: TRBJ2-1

CDR3nt: TGCAGCGTTGAAGTGGGAACTTATAGCACAGATACGCAGTATTTT
CDR3aa: CSVEVGTYSTDTQYF
v_gene: TRBV29-1
d_gene: NA
abundance: NA
j_gene: TRBJ2-3

CDR3nt: TGTGCCAGCAGCTCTACCGGGACAGGGGTTGAGACCGGGGAGCTGTTTTTT
CDR3aa: CASSSTGTGVETGELFF
v_gene: TRBV7-9
d_gene: TRBD1
abundance: NA
j_gene: TRBJ2-2

CDR3nt: TGCAGCGTTCCCCTAGCGGGAGGTGCAGATACGCAGTATTTT
CDR3aa: CSVPLAGGADTQYF
v_gene: TRBV29-1
d_gene: TRBD2
abundance: few
j_gene: TRBJ2-3

CDR3nt: TGTGCCAGCAGACGGTGGGAGCCCGCGACCCAGTACTTC
CDR3aa: CASRRWEPATQYF
v_gene: TRBV6-1
d_gene: NA
abundance: NA
j_gene: TRBJ2-5

CDR3nt: TGCAGTGCTAGTAAAGCTCGAGAGCAGTTCTTC
CDR3aa: CSASKAREQFF
v_gene: TRBV20-1
d_gene: NA
abundance: few
j_gene: TRBJ2-1

CDR3nt: TGTGCCAGCAGCTTGCTTTCTAATAGGGCCCTGTCCTACGAGCAGTACTTC
CDR3aa: CASSLLSNRALSYEQYF
v_gene: TRBV5-5
d_gene: NA
abundance: many
j_gene: TRBJ2-7

CDR3nt: TGTGCCAGCAGTTCCCCCGGGGCGGAAGAGACCCAGTACTTC
CDR3aa: CASSSPGAEETQYF
v_gene: TRBV27
d_gene: NA
abundance: few
j_gene: TRBJ2-5

CDR3nt: TGTGCCAGCAGGCGACAGGGCGTCGGCTACGAGCAGTACTTC
CDR3aa: CASRRQGVGYEQYF
v_gene: TRBV27
d_gene: TRBD1
abundance: NA
j_gene: TRBJ2-7

CDR3nt: TGTGCCAGCGTTGGAGGTTGGGGCACAGATACGCAGTATTTT
CDR3aa: CASVGGWGTDTQYF
v_gene: TRBV6-5
d_gene: NA
abundance: NA
j_gene: TRBJ2-3